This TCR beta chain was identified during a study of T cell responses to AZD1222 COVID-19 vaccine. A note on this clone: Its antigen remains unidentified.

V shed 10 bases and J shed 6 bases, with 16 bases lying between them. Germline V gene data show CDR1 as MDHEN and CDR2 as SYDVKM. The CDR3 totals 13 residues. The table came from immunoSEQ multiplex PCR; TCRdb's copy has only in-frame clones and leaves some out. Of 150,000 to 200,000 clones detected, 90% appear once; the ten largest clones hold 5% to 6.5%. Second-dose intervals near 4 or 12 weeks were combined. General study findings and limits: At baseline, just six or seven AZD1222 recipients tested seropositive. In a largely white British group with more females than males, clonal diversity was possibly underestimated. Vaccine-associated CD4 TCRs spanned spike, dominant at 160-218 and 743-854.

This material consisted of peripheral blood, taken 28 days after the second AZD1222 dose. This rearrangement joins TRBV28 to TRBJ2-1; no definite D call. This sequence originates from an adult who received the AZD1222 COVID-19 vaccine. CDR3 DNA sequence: TGTGCCACCCTGTCCCATATGACCAATGAGCAGTTCTTC. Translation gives CATLSHMTNEQFF.